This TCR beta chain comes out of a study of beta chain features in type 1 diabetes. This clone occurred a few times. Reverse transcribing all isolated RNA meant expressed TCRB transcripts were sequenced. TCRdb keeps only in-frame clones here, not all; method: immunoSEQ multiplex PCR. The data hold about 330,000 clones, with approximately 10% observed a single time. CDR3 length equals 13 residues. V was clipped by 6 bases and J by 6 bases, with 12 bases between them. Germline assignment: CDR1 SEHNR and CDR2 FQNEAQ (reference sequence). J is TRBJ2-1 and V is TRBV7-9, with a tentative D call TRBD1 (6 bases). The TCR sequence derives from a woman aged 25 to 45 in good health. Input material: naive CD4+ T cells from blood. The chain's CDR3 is CASRPTGSNEQFF. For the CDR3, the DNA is TGTGCCAGCAGACCTACAGGGTCCAATGAGCAGTTCTTC.